This TCR beta chain was captured by sequencing in a study of blood T cells in healthy people across ages. Overall study context: About one barcoded beta molecule per two T cells came from capture by template switching.

Germline assignment: CDR1 SQVTM and CDR2 ANQGSEA. This CDR3 is 12 amino acids long. Trimming cost V 6 bases and J 10 bases; bases outside gene matches: 6. Next came a second PCR, run for about 7 to 11 cycles, which used a sample-barcoded 5' primer along with a J-beta primer mix. Researchers report that each sample yielded at least 2.5 million CDR3-containing paired-end reads. TCRdb used MiXCR to reprocess the 5' RACE reads, holding one entry per CDR3 protein. The sample lists over 1,200,000 distinct CDR3 sequences, 59% occurring once. The chain recombines TRBV29-1 with TRBJ1-4; 9 nucleotides agree with TRBD1. This clonotype was sampled from a man between 18 and 35 years old in good health. Sequencing was done on a sample of blood. The CDR3 nucleotides are TGCAGCGTCGGGGACAGGGTCGGAAAACTGTTTTTT. Protein product: CSVGDRVGKLFF.